This T cell receptor beta chain came from a study of cytomegalovirus exposure and HLA in healthy donors. Study conclusions and caveats: Later work showed greater clonal expansion in HLA-associated TCR beta chains than in equally common others.

On this clone: Its antigen remains unknown.

Primers included in the PCR were 60 Vbeta and 13 Jbeta primers. Produced via immunoSEQ multiplex PCR; TCRdb's table is partial and in-frame only. The table shows 150,000 to 250,000 clones, with 70% to 80% occurring only once. The CDR3 sequence is 16 residues long. Germline V gene sequence: CDR1 LGHNA, CDR2 YSLEER. Trimming removed 4 bases at V and 8 bases at J, with 23 bases between. This TCR derives from a girl between 10 and 17 years old in good health and CMV-seropositive. V gene TRBV4-3 combines with J gene TRBJ1-2; D not resolved. The sample consisted of PBMCs. Here the CDR3 reads CASSPAGWEEYLGYTF. CDR3 nucleotides: TGCGCCAGCAGCCCAGCGGGGTGGGAGGAATACTTGGGCTACACCTTC.